These 18 T cell receptor beta chains were sequenced from one sample in a study of long-term antiretroviral therapy in people with HIV. Samples were assayed with immunoSEQ v3.0 at survey level. The method was immunoSEQ multiplex PCR; TCRdb's version includes in-frame clones alone and lacks a portion of them. This table has 20,000 to 25,000 clones, around 82% appearing once. Sequencing was performed on unsorted PBMCs, taken 1.5 years after starting antiretroviral therapy. These TCRs come from a man between 25 and 39 years old with HIV.

V gene TRBV19 combines with J gene TRBJ2-5; a weak D match, TRBD2 (5 bases). Per germline, CDR1 LNHDA and CDR2 SQIVND (reference sequence). The ends were cut back, 4 bases at V and 5 bases at J, with 14 bases in the middle. The length of the CDR3 is 14 residues. CDR3 sequence reads: CASSNLGVGETQYF. The CDR3 nucleotides are TGTGCCAGTAGTAATCTCGGGGTCGGGGAGACCCAGTACTTC.

The chain is built from TRBV18 and TRBJ1-1; D unclear. The germline gives CDR1 KGHSH, CDR2 LQKENI. This CDR3 contains 13 residues. V was shortened by 5 bases and J by 4 bases, with 11 bases between the two germline ends. In DNA form, the CDR3 reads TGTGCCAGCTCAACGGAGATGAGCACTGAAGCTTTCTTT. Its translation: CASSTEMSTEAFF.

The genes are TRBV5-4 and TRBJ2-5; D may be TRBD2 (5 bases). The CDR3 consists of 14 residues. Germline CDR1 SGHNT, CDR2 YYREEE (reference sequence). The germline V and J ends were trimmed by 2 bases and 2 bases, with 10 bases remaining between them. The CDR3 region has the DNA TGTGCCAGCAGCTTTGTAACGGGACAAGAGACCCAGTACTTC. It encodes CASSFVTGQETQYF.

The chain uses TRBV20-1 and TRBJ2-7; D unresolved. The V gene's germline CDR1 is DFQATT and CDR2 SNEGSKA (reference sequence). V was trimmed by 0 bases and J by 6 bases, leaving 3 bases between them. CDR3 size: 10 residues. The CDR3 DNA sequence: TGCAGTGCTAGAGAAAGCGAGCAGTACTTC. It translates to CSARESEQYF.

This clone was detected once. This chain joins TRBV5-6 and TRBJ2-5; D unresolved. CDR1 and CDR2 (germline): SGHDT, YYEEEE. This CDR3 comprises 11 residues. V was shortened by 7 bases and J by 3 bases, with 7 bases between the two germline ends. CDR3 coding DNA: TGTGCCAGCGAGAGAGAAGAGACCCAGTACTTC. It translates to CASEREETQYF.

DNA for the CDR3: TGTGCCAGCCGCCGAAGTAAGGGGGATGGCTACACCTTC. Amino acids: CASRRSKGDGYTF. The J gene is TRBJ1-2, the V gene TRBV6-5, with a weak D call TRBD1 (6 bases). The CDR3 is made up of 13 amino acids. Germline V gene lookup returns CDR1 MNHEY and CDR2 SVGAGI. Trimming removed 8 bases from V and 6 bases from J, with 16 bases in between.

The rearrangement uses TRBV29-1 and TRBJ2-7; TRBD1 matches at 9 bases. Trimming at V came to 5 bases and at J to 3 bases, leaving 8 bases not matched to a gene. CDR3 length: 14 residues. Germline loops: CDR1 SQVTM, CDR2 ANQGSEA. The CDR3 loop reads CSVLLRTGVYEQYF. CDR3 in DNA: TGCAGCGTTCTCCTCCGGACAGGGGTCTACGAGCAGTACTTC.

The chain combines TRBV5-1 with TRBJ2-5; D perhaps matches TRBD2 (5 bases). Trimming removed 2 bases at V and 1 base at J, with 6 bases between. Germline V gene data show CDR1 as SGHRS and CDR2 as YFSETQ. The CDR3 loop spans 13 amino acids. The DNA for the CDR3 is TGCGCCAGCAGCTTTGGGAGCCAAGAGACCCAGTACTTC. Its translation is CASSFGSQETQYF.

The V gene is TRBV30, the J gene TRBJ2-7, with a weak D call TRBD1 (5 bases). This CDR3 has 14 amino acids. V was trimmed by 0 bases and J by 0 bases, leaving 9 bases between them. Germline V gene sequence: CDR1 GTSNPN, CDR2 SVGIG (reference sequence). CDR3 residues: CAWSVRRASYEQYF. The CDR3 nucleotides read TGTGCCTGGAGTGTACGCAGGGCCTCCTACGAGCAGTACTTC.

The rearrangement links TRBV11-2 to TRBJ1-2; D possibly corresponds to TRBD1 (5 bases). Trimming shortened V by 0 bases and J by 3 bases, and 17 bases separated the two germline ends. CDR1 is SGHAT and CDR2 is FQNNGV in the germline V gene. The CDR3 spans 17 residues. For the CDR3, the DNA is TGTGCCAGCAGCTTAGATCCGCCAGGGATCGGGGACTATGGCTACACCTTC. Protein sequence: CASSLDPPGIGDYGYTF.

This clone has only one observation. The CDR3 reads CATGGGIYNEQFF. The CDR3 DNA sequence: TGTGCCACTGGGGGGGGTATCTACAATGAGCAGTTCTTC. The chain is built from TRBV11-2 and TRBJ2-1; 7 nucleotides agree with TRBD2. Per the germline V gene, CDR1 is SGHAT and CDR2 is FQNNGV. The CDR3 runs 13 residues. J lost 3 bases, V lost 10 bases, and 6 bases had no gene match.

The chain recombines TRBV19 with TRBJ2-6; 14 bases align to TRBD2. Germline-derived CDR1 and CDR2 are LNHDA and SQIVND (reference sequence). This CDR3 comprises 18 residues. V shed 6 bases and J 4 bases; nucleotides not matched to a gene: 8. The CDR3, as DNA: TGTGCCAGTAGGGCCGCGGGACTAGCGGGAGCAGGGGCCAACGTCCTGACTTTC. It encodes CASRAAGLAGAGANVLTF. Combining the CDR3 with reference TRBV19 and TRBJ2-6 gives the whole variable domain DGGITQSPKYLFRKEGQNVTLSCEQNLNHDAMYWYRQDPGQGLRLIYYSQIVNDFQKGDIAEGYSVSREKKESFPLTVTSAQKNPTAFYLCASRAAGLAGAGANVLTFGAGSRLTVL.

For the CDR3, the DNA is TGTGCCAGCAGCTTAGACGGAGGTTTAAGCGGTCAGCCCCAGCATTTT. This codes for CASSLDGGLSGQPQHF. The chain couples TRBV7-9 to TRBJ1-5; no firm D call. CDR1 is SEHNR, CDR2 FQNEAQ, per germline (reference sequence). The CDR3 runs 16 residues. The V gene lost 1 base and the J gene lost 6 bases, with 16 bases spanning the gap.

The chain is built from TRBV29-1 and TRBJ2-7, with 8 bases that match TRBD1. This CDR3 has 14 residues. Germline V gives CDR1 SQVTM, CDR2 ANQGSEA. The ends lost 7 bases at V and 2 bases at J; junction bases unmatched: 10. CDR3 sequence: CSAGLQGATYEQYF. The CDR3 nucleotides are TGCAGCGCCGGGCTGCAGGGGGCAACCTACGAGCAGTACTTC.

The CDR3 nucleotides are TGCGCCAGCAGCTTGAACGACGAGCAGTACTTC. It is translated as CASSLNDEQYF. The chain links TRBV5-1 to TRBJ2-7; D is unclear. Between the trimmed V and J ends, which lost 1 base and 5 bases, there was a span of 4 bases. There are 11 residues in the CDR3. Germline V gene lookup returns CDR1 SGHRS and CDR2 YFSETQ.

The V and J genes are TRBV28 and TRBJ2-7, with D unresolved. The length of the CDR3 is 17 residues. Germline-derived CDR1 and CDR2 are MDHEN and SYDVKM. The V end lost 1 base, the J end lost 0 bases, and 16 bases lay between the germline ends. The CDR3 region has the DNA TGTGCCAGCAGTTTATCTCCAAGGGTTAAACCCTCCTACGAGCAGTACTTC. This encodes CASSLSPRVKPSYEQYF.

The chain is built from TRBV7-2 and TRBJ2-1, with D perhaps matching TRBD1 or TRBD2 (6 bases each). Germline CDR1 is SGHTA and CDR2 is FQGNSA. The CDR3 has 14 amino acids. The V gene lost 1 base and the J gene lost 6 bases, with 10 bases spanning the gap. CDR3 region: CASSLVGGLNEQFF. The CDR3 nucleotides are TGTGCCAGCAGCTTAGTGGGGGGCCTCAATGAGCAGTTCTTC.

The table lists this clone with a count of one. The chain recombines TRBV10-3 with TRBJ1-2; TRBD1 matches at 8 bases. V trimming: 2 bases; J trimming: 4 bases; junction bases outside the gene matches: 6. This CDR3 has 15 residues. From germline, CDR1 is ENHRY and CDR2 SYGVKD. The CDR3 DNA sequence: TGTGCCATCAGTGAGGCCGCAGGGGGCGGCTATGGCTACACCTTC. Translated, it gives CAISEAAGGGYGYTF.